The 23 T cell receptor beta chains listed next were all sequenced from one sample in a study of OX40 agonist ivuxolimab in advanced cancers. This table comes from immunoSEQ multiplex PCR, and its TCRdb copy is limited to in-frame clones, with some not included. The data hold about 59,000 clones, with around 93% observed a single time. Source: CD4+ or CD8+ T cells sorted from blood, taken in a trial of the OX40 agonist ivuxolimab. These receptors were collected from an adult with an advanced solid tumor such as melanoma, head and neck, liver or kidney cancer.

V and J are TRBV18 and TRBJ2-7; 12 bases are shared with TRBD2. V trimming: 5 bases; J trimming: 7 bases; junction bases outside the gene matches: 12. Germline assignment: CDR1 KGHSH and CDR2 LQKENI. CDR3 size: 16 residues. The CDR3 reads CASSSRLAGDLGEQYF. CDR3 nucleotide sequence: TGTGCCAGCTCATCCCGACTAGCGGGAGATTTGGGGGAGCAGTACTTC.

The count of this clone is one. V gene TRBV5-6 combines with J gene TRBJ2-5, with no clear D. CDR3 length equals 13 residues. CDR1 and CDR2 (germline): SGHDT, YYEEEE. Trimming took off 4 bases at V and 0 bases at J, with 7 bases between the two ends. The chain's CDR3 is CASSPVDQETQYF. CDR3 in DNA: TGTGCCAGCAGCCCGGTGGACCAAGAGACCCAGTACTTC.

The J gene is TRBJ2-3, the V gene TRBV18, with D perhaps matching TRBD2 (6 bases). V lost 0 bases and J 7 bases, leaving 17 bases between the germline ends. The CDR3 length is 16 residues. Germline V CDR1 and CDR2: KGHSH, LQKENI. The CDR3 reads CASSPPISQEGNTQYF. The CDR3 nucleotides read TGTGCCAGCTCACCACCGATCAGTCAGGAGGGAAATACGCAGTATTTT.

This chain links TRBV7-2 with TRBJ1-2, with 7 bases identical to TRBD1. V shed 5 bases, J shed 6 bases, and the junction held 12 bases outside the gene matches. This CDR3 is 15 amino acids long. Germline lookup yields CDR1 SGHTA and CDR2 FQGNSA. The CDR3 nucleotides read TGTGCCAGCAGCCCGCCGGGACAGACGGAGGATGGCTACACCTTC. Encoded protein: CASSPPGQTEDGYTF.

This chain links TRBV7-2 with TRBJ2-1; D call uncertain. V was cut by 5 bases and J by 11 bases, with 10 bases left in between. This CDR3 is 11 amino acids long. Germline V gene data show CDR1 as SGHTA and CDR2 as FQGNSA. CDR3 residues: CASSTWGKQFF. The CDR3 DNA reads TGTGCCAGCAGCACTTGGGGTAAGCAGTTCTTC.

The V call is TRBV2, the J call TRBJ2-3; D may match TRBD1 or TRBD2 (5 bases each). This CDR3 contains 13 residues. V gave up 11 bases and J gave up 5 bases, with 17 bases separating them. Germline lookup yields CDR1 SNHLY and CDR2 FYNNEI. CDR3 region: CASRTGPGDTQYF. CDR3 sequence (DNA): TGTGCCTCTCGGACGGGGCCTGGAGATACGCAGTATTTT. Using reference TRBV2 and TRBJ2-3 for the parts outside the CDR3, the full variable domain is EPEVTQTPSHQVTQMGQEVILRCVPISNHLYFYWYRQILGQKVEFLVSFYNNEISEKSEIFDDQFSVERPDGSNFTLKIRSTKLEDSAMYFCASRTGPGDTQYFGPGTRLTVL.

V gene TRBV10-3 combines with J gene TRBJ2-7; D unclear. Germline V lookup: CDR1 ENHRY, CDR2 SYGVKD. The CDR3 consists of 14 residues. Trimming shortened V by 6 bases and J by 0 bases, and 12 bases separated the two germline ends. Here the CDR3 reads CAISAEAVSYEQYF. The CDR3 bases are TGTGCCATCAGCGCAGAGGCTGTCTCCTACGAGCAGTACTTC.

The chain is built from TRBV6-6 and TRBJ2-7; a possible D gene is TRBD1 (5 bases). Germline CDR1 reads MNHNY; CDR2 reads SVGAGI (reference sequence). V lost 4 bases and J 3 bases, leaving 10 bases between the germline ends. This CDR3 contains 13 residues. The CDR3 DNA is TGTGCCAGCAGTTTATCAGGGAACTACGAGCAGTACTTC. This translates into CASSLSGNYEQYF.

The chain is built from TRBV19 and TRBJ2-1, with 7 positions matching TRBD1. Germline V gives CDR1 LNHDA, CDR2 SQIVND (reference sequence). This CDR3 is built from 17 residues. The junction had 15 bases not matched to a gene; V was cut back by 3 bases and J by 7 bases. CDR3: CASSIVEGAPLSNEQFF. The CDR3 bases are TGTGCCAGTAGTATCGTCGAGGGGGCACCCCTTAGTAATGAGCAGTTCTTC.

The V call is TRBV9, the J call TRBJ2-5; D is undetermined. The CDR3 runs 14 residues. The germline gives CDR1 SGDLS, CDR2 YYNGEE. Between the trimmed V and J ends, which lost 4 bases and 1 base, there was a span of 11 bases. CDR3 in DNA: TGTGCCAGCAGCCGTGACCGGTTCCAAGAGACCCAGTACTTC. The encoded protein is CASSRDRFQETQYF.

This clone has only a few counts. The chain joins TRBV9 to TRBJ2-7, with 10 bases that match TRBD2. V dropped 2 bases and J dropped 1; count of bases not matched to a gene: 9. This CDR3 comprises 17 residues. CDR1 and CDR2 (germline): SGDLS, YYNGEE. The DNA for the CDR3 is TGTGCCAGCAGCGTCGCAGGAGCGGGAGGGGTTTCCTACGAGCAGTACTTC. It translates to CASSVAGAGGVSYEQYF.

V usage is TRBV28 and J usage is TRBJ2-7; tentatively, D is TRBD2 (6 bases). The CDR3 sequence is 15 residues long. Trimming took off 3 bases at V and 3 bases at J, with 15 bases between the two ends. Germline loops: CDR1 MDHEN, CDR2 SYDVKM. CDR3: CASSFALGGVYEQYF. In DNA, the CDR3 is TGTGCCAGCAGTTTTGCCCTTGGAGGGGTCTACGAGCAGTACTTC. Together with reference TRBV28 and TRBJ2-7, the CDR3 gives the full variable domain: DVKVTQSSRYLVKRTGEKVFLECVQDMDHENMFWYRQDPGLGLRLIYFSYDVKMKEKGDIPEGYSVSREKKERFSLILESASTNQTSMYLCASSFALGGVYEQYFGPGTRLTVT.

The gene calls are TRBV19 and TRBJ2-5; D tentatively fits TRBD1 or TRBD2 (5 bases each). Between the trimmed V and J ends, which lost 3 bases and 5 bases, there was a span of 10 bases. The CDR3 has 13 amino acids. Germline CDR1 reads LNHDA; CDR2 reads SQIVND (reference sequence). The CDR3 loop is CASSIYWGETQYF. The CDR3 DNA reads as TGTGCCAGTAGTATTTATTGGGGGGAGACCCAGTACTTC.

This clone was seen once. The chain carries TRBV7-2 and TRBJ2-7; TRBD1 is a possible D gene (6 bases). The length of the CDR3 is 16 residues. Germline CDR1 SGHTA, CDR2 FQGNSA. V lost 5 bases to trimming and J lost 5 bases, with 22 bases between them. CDR3 residues: CASSQPAGEGVNEQYF. The CDR3 nucleotides read TGTGCCAGCAGCCAACCGGCAGGGGAAGGCGTCAACGAGCAGTACTTC.

About this clone: An end of the junction does not agree with germline; a read error may underlie this. This sample also contains other DNA sequences that code for the same CDR3. The rearrangement uses TRBV2 and TRBJ2-2; D may be TRBD2 (6 bases). This CDR3 has 15 amino acids. Germline loops: CDR1 SNHLY, CDR2 FYNNEI. This CDR3 is CASSARERGTGELFF. DNA for the CDR3: TGTGCCAGCAGTGCTCGGGAGAGGGGCACCGGGGAACTGTTTTTT.

The chain is built from TRBV4-2 and TRBJ1-5, with D perhaps matching TRBD1 (5 bases). This CDR3 contains 16 residues. V lost 2 bases and J 3 bases, leaving 14 bases between the germline ends. Per germline, CDR1 LGHNA and CDR2 YNFKEQ. The CDR3 is CASSQRGLLSNQPQHF. The DNA of the CDR3 is TGTGCCAGCAGCCAAAGGGGACTCCTTTCCAATCAGCCCCAGCATTTT.

The J gene is TRBJ2-7, the V gene TRBV7-9; D is ambiguous. CDR1 is SEHNR and CDR2 is FQNEAQ in the germline V gene (reference sequence). Trimming removed 0 bases from V and 2 bases from J, with 8 bases in between. The CDR3 extends over 14 amino acids. The CDR3 reads CASSLAVRPYEQYF. The CDR3 coding sequence is TGTGCCAGCAGCTTAGCAGTCAGGCCCTACGAGCAGTACTTC.

The chain recombines TRBV5-1 with TRBJ2-5, with 7 bases fitting TRBD2. J gave up 1 base and V 0 bases, and 6 bases lay outside the gene matches. The CDR3 contains 16 residues. Germline-derived CDR1 and CDR2 are SGHRS and YFSETQ. The DNA of the CDR3 is TGCGCCAGCAGCTTGGGTGCTAGCGGTTTCCAAGAGACCCAGTACTTC. It codes for CASSLGASGFQETQYF. Full variable domain (rest looked up from reference TRBV5-1 and TRBJ2-5): KAGVTQTPRYLIKTRGQQVTLSCSPISGHRSVSWYQQTPGQGLQFLFEYFSETQRNKGNFPGRFSGRQFSNSRSEMNVSTLELGDSALYLCASSLGASGFQETQYFGPGTRLLVL.

The rearrangement links TRBV2 to TRBJ2-7; D is ambiguous. CDR3 length: 13 residues. Germline V gene data show CDR1 as SNHLY and CDR2 as FYNNEI. V was pared by 6 bases and J by 2 bases, with 11 bases between. CDR3 amino acids: CASSLRVAYEQYF. The CDR3 nucleotides are TGTGCCAGCAGCTTAAGGGTGGCCTACGAGCAGTACTTC.

The chain combines TRBV18 with TRBJ2-7, with D perhaps TRBD2 (6 bases). Germline V gene data show CDR1 as KGHSH and CDR2 as LQKENI. This CDR3 contains 14 residues. Trimming shortened V by 8 bases and J by 6 bases, and 20 bases separated the two germline ends. The CDR3 DNA follows: TGTGCCAGCCCCCCAAGGAGGGTTTTCTCCGAGCAGTACTTC. Its translation is CASPPRRVFSEQYF.

This chain links TRBV9 with TRBJ1-1; no reliable D call. Germline CDR1 SGDLS, CDR2 YYNGEE. This CDR3 has 16 amino acids. V dropped 1 base and J dropped 0 bases, with 13 bases sitting between them. The CDR3 nucleotides read TGTGCCAGCAGCGTAAACAGAGATCGGATGAACACTGAAGCTTTCTTT. Protein sequence: CASSVNRDRMNTEAFF.

The CDR3 region is CAIRSTVQGGALYGYTF. CDR3 in DNA: TGTGCCATCAGATCTACGGTACAGGGTGGCGCTCTCTATGGCTACACCTTC. The chain recombines TRBV10-3 with TRBJ1-2, with D perhaps matching TRBD1 (6 bases). Germline V gives CDR1 ENHRY, CDR2 SYGVKD. V was trimmed by 6 bases and J by 4 bases, leaving 24 bases between them. The CDR3 contains 17 residues.

The gene calls are TRBV29-1 and TRBJ1-2; D is possibly TRBD1 (6 bases). The V gene lost 4 bases and the J gene lost 2 bases, with 11 bases spanning the gap. There are 13 residues in the CDR3. The germline V gene encodes CDR1 SQVTM and CDR2 ANQGSEA. Here the CDR3 reads CSVAGHLNYGYTF. The CDR3 DNA sequence: TGCAGCGTTGCGGGACACTTGAACTATGGCTACACCTTC. Full variable domain (remainder filled in from reference TRBV29-1 and TRBJ1-2): SAVISQKPSRDICQRGTSLTIQCQVDSQVTMMFWYRQQPGQSLTLIATANQGSEATYESGFVIDKFPISRPNLTFSTLTVSNMSPEDSSIYLCSVAGHLNYGYTFGSGTRLTVV.